The 21 T cell receptor beta chains below were found in one sample sequenced in a study of T cells in Graves' hyperthyroidism and ophthalmopathy. TCR beta CDR3 sequences were amplified from RNA transcripts. The study used the HTBI primer set for a first-round RT-PCR of the TCR CDR3. MiXCR, run by TCRdb on the multiplex PCR reads, gives a single entry per CDR3 protein. This table has 500,000 to 800,000 distinct CDR3 sequences, more than 12% appearing once. What was sequenced was blood. The receptors here all came from a woman between 50 and 59 years old with Graves' ophthalmopathy.

The sample holds a few counts of this clonotype. This chain joins TRBV19 and TRBJ1-5, with 7 nucleotides matching TRBD1. The CDR3 is made up of 16 amino acids. J was trimmed by 2 bases and V by 7 bases; bases with no gene match: 11. Germline CDR1 and CDR2: LNHDA and SQIVND (reference sequence). In DNA, the CDR3 is TGTGCCAGTACCCGTGACCCCAGGGGGGGCAATCAGCCCCAGCATTTT. This codes for CASTRDPRGGNQPQHF. The whole variable domain, filled in from reference TRBV19 and TRBJ1-5, reads DGGITQSPKYLFRKEGQNVTLSCEQNLNHDAMYWYRQDPGQGLRLIYYSQIVNDFQKGDIAEGYSVSREKKESFPLTVTSAQKNPTAFYLCASTRDPRGGNQPQHFGDGTRLSIL.

This clonotype came up many times. V and J are TRBV5-1 and TRBJ1-2; TRBD1 aligns across 8 bases. This CDR3 comprises 16 residues. The J segment lost 1 base and the V segment lost 4 bases, leaving 9 bases of the junction unmatched. Germline CDR1 reads SGHRS; CDR2 reads YFSETQ. CDR3 in amino acids: CASSERTGIGNYGYTF. The DNA of the CDR3 is TGCGCCAGCAGCGAGCGGACAGGGATCGGTAACTATGGCTACACCTTC.

Concerning this clonotype: This could be a read error, since a much larger clone is one nucleotide away. The CDR3 loop is CASGILDSTGLVGDEQFF. The CDR3 region has the DNA TGTGCCAGCGGCATACTCGATAGTACGGGACTAGTTGGGGATGAGCAGTTCTTC. This chain joins TRBV6-5 and TRBJ2-1; 8 bases line up with TRBD2. The CDR3 totals 18 residues. From germline, CDR1 is MNHEY and CDR2 SVGAGI. After removal of 8 bases from V and 8 bases from J, the junction contained 23 bases not matched to a gene.

Ten or more counts support this clonotype. This chain's CDR3 is CASSEAEGSPSSEQYF. The CDR3 bases are TGTGCCAGCAGTGAAGCAGAGGGTAGCCCGTCGTCCGAGCAGTACTTC. The chain uses TRBV6-1 and TRBJ2-7, with a possible D match to TRBD2 (5 bases). Germline CDR1 MNHNS, CDR2 SASEGT. This CDR3 has 16 amino acids. With 0 bases removed from V and 6 bases from J, the gap between germline ends came to 18 bases.

This clonotype occurred many times. In DNA, the CDR3 is TGTGCCAGCAGTTCGTACAATAGCGGGAGTTCCCACGAGCAGTACTTC. Its translation is CASSSYNSGSSHEQYF. This chain connects TRBV28 to TRBJ2-7; 9 nucleotides align to TRBD2. V trimming: 4 bases; J trimming: 5 bases; junction bases outside the gene matches: 12. CDR1 and CDR2 (germline): MDHEN, SYDVKM. CDR3 length equals 16 residues.

This clonotype was recorded at least ten times. V gene TRBV7-3 combines with J gene TRBJ1-1, with D tentatively TRBD1 (6 bases). V lost 5 bases and J lost 1, with 14 bases in between. There are 15 residues in the CDR3. Per germline, CDR1 SGHTA and CDR2 FQGTGA. The CDR3 DNA reads TGTGCCAGCAGCCCCACAACGGGACAGAACACTGAAGCTTTCTTT. Translation: CASSPTTGQNTEAFF.

In its sample, this clonotype was seen a few times. The chain is built from TRBV4-2 and TRBJ2-2; TRBD2 agrees at 15 bases. This CDR3 has 17 residues. CDR1 and CDR2 from the germline V gene are LGHNA and YNFKEQ. V lost 6 bases to trimming and J lost 3 bases; unmatched junction nucleotides: 5. The CDR3 nucleotides read TGTGCCAGCAGGGGACTAGCGGGAGGACCGGACACCGGGGAGCTGTTTTTT. Amino acids: CASRGLAGGPDTGELFF.

This clonotype occurred many times. The chain has TRBV18 and TRBJ1-2; tentatively, D is TRBD1 (6 bases). This CDR3 is 15 amino acids long. Per the germline V gene, CDR1 is KGHSH and CDR2 is LQKENI. The V end was cut by 6 bases, the J end by 2 bases, with 16 bases between. The CDR3 sequence is CASSPGQNRNYGYTF. The CDR3 DNA is TGTGCCAGCTCCCCAGGACAGAATCGAAACTATGGCTACACCTTC.

This clonotype was picked up a small number of times. The genes are TRBV7-2 and TRBJ2-5, with 8 positions matching TRBD1. Germline V gene data show CDR1 as SGHTA and CDR2 as FQGNSA. The CDR3 has 14 residues. V dropped 2 bases and J dropped 3; count of bases not matched to a gene: 2. As DNA, the CDR3 is TGTGCCAGCAGCTTAAACAGGGGGGAAGAGACCCAGTACTTC. Protein sequence: CASSLNRGEETQYF.

On this clonotype: One end of the junction does not line up with germline, which may come from a read error. This chain joins TRBV19 and TRBJ2-4; D is uncertain. Germline V CDR1 and CDR2: LNHDA, SQIVND (reference sequence). CDR3 length equals 13 residues. CDR3 sequence (DNA): TGTGCCAGTAGTATAAGAGCCAAAAGCATTCAGTACTTC. Translating gives CASSIRAKSIQYF.

The chain links TRBV7-9 to TRBJ1-4; tentatively, D is TRBD1 (6 bases). The CDR3 extends over 16 amino acids. Germline V gene data show CDR1 as SEHNR and CDR2 as FQNEAQ (reference sequence). Trimming took off 2 bases at V and 3 bases at J, with 13 bases between the two ends. CDR3 bases: TGTGCCAGCAGCTTATGGTTGAGGGGGTCTAATGAAAAACTGTTTTTT. Residues: CASSLWLRGSNEKLFF.

The chain employs TRBV14 and TRBJ2-1, with a possible D match to TRBD1 (6 bases). From germline, CDR1 is SGHDN and CDR2 FVKESK. V was shortened by 4 bases and J by 2 bases, with 15 bases between the two germline ends. This CDR3 contains 16 residues. The CDR3 protein is CASSPLQGPTYNEQFF. The CDR3 DNA reads as TGTGCCAGCAGCCCGCTACAGGGACCTACCTACAATGAGCAGTTCTTC.

This clonotype has more than one count but fewer than ten. V is TRBV7-2 and J is TRBJ2-4; a weak D match, TRBD2 (6 bases). V lost 2 bases to trimming and J lost 1 base, with 12 bases between them. The CDR3 is 16 residues long. CDR1 is SGHTA, CDR2 FQGNSA, per germline. The chain's CDR3 is CASSLRAGMAKNIQYF. The CDR3 DNA follows: TGTGCCAGCAGCTTAAGGGCGGGAATGGCCAAAAACATTCAGTACTTC.

This clonotype came up many times. V usage is TRBV11-2 and J usage is TRBJ1-5, with TRBD1 identical over 9 bases. This CDR3 is built from 19 residues. J was trimmed by 0 bases and V by 1 base; bases with no gene match: 10. Germline lookup yields CDR1 SGHAT and CDR2 FQNNGV. CDR3 nucleotides: TGTGCCAGCAGCTTAGGCCGCCGGGACAGGGAGGATAGCAATCAGCCCCAGCATTTT. It is translated as CASSLGRRDREDSNQPQHF.

This clonotype has ten or more counts. This chain connects TRBV24-1 to TRBJ2-5; TRBD2 aligns across 8 bases. The junction had 9 bases not matched to a gene; V was cut back by 5 bases and J by 5 bases. This CDR3 comprises 15 residues. Germline lookup yields CDR1 KGHDR and CDR2 SFDVKD. The DNA of the CDR3 is TGTGCCACCAGTGCGATTAGCGGGAATTTGGAGACCCAGTACTTC. It specifies CATSAISGNLETQYF.

This clonotype was picked up a small number of times. The V call is TRBV6-1, the J call TRBJ2-2, with TRBD1 matching 7 bases. V lost 7 bases, J lost 3 bases, and 8 bases stayed unmatched. This CDR3 contains 15 residues. Germline CDR1 reads MNHNS; CDR2 reads SASEGT. The chain's CDR3 is CASNRQGGYTGELFF. The CDR3 region has the DNA TGTGCCAGCAATCGACAGGGTGGTTACACCGGGGAGCTGTTTTTT.

This clonotype was counted many times. The rearrangement links TRBV5-1 to TRBJ2-1; 11 nucleotides line up with TRBD2. The CDR3 is 15 residues long. Germline V CDR1 and CDR2: SGHRS, YFSETQ. After removal of 4 bases from V and 6 bases from J, the junction contained 6 bases not matched to a gene. The chain's CDR3 is CASSPGTSGFNEQFF. The CDR3 nucleotides are TGCGCCAGCAGCCCGGGGACTAGCGGCTTCAATGAGCAGTTCTTC.

V is TRBV9 and J is TRBJ2-5; 7 bases align to TRBD1. Germline V gene sequence: CDR1 SGDLS, CDR2 YYNGEE. Trimming at V came to 6 bases and at J to 1 base, leaving 9 bases not matched to a gene. This CDR3 is built from 15 residues. The CDR3 nucleotides read TGTGCCAGCACCGCCTTAGGGACAGCCCAAGAGACCCAGTACTTC. Translating it yields CASTALGTAQETQYF.

This clonotype appeared many times. V gene TRBV24-1 combines with J gene TRBJ2-1; D might be TRBD1 or TRBD2, each matching 5 bases. The CDR3 is 16 residues long. Germline lookup yields CDR1 KGHDR and CDR2 SFDVKD. V was clipped by 3 bases and J by 1 base, with 12 bases between them. The DNA of the CDR3 is TGTGCCACCAGTGATCCCGGGACGGCGTCCTACAATGAGCAGTTCTTC. Its protein is CATSDPGTASYNEQFF.

This clonotype was seen at least ten times. This chain links TRBV6-6 with TRBJ1-6, with D unresolved. V lost 0 bases to trimming and J lost 9 bases, with 15 bases between them. The germline gives CDR1 MNHNY, CDR2 SVGAGI (reference sequence). The CDR3 is 16 amino acids. CDR3: CASSYSRLRGGSPLHF. The CDR3 DNA reads as TGTGCCAGCAGTTACTCCAGACTACGCGGCGGTTCACCCCTCCACTTT.

This clonotype was observed many times. The rearrangement joins TRBV10-3 to TRBJ2-1, with 12 bases that match TRBD2. CDR1 is ENHRY and CDR2 is SYGVKD in the germline V gene. Unmatched junction bases numbered 7, after V lost 6 bases and J lost 7 bases. This CDR3 is 15 amino acids long. CDR3 residues: CAISQTSGRRNEQFF. The CDR3, as DNA: TGTGCCATCAGCCAGACTAGCGGGAGAAGAAATGAGCAGTTCTTC.